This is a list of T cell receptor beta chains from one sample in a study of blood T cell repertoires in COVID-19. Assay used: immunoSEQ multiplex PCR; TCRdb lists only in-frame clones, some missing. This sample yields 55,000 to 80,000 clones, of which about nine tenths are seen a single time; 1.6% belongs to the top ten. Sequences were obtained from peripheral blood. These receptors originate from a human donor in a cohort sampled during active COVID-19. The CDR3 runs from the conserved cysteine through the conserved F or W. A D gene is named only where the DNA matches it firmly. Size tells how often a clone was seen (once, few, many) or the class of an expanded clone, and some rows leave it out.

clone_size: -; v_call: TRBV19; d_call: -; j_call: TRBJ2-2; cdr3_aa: CASSIGERPTGELFF; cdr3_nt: TGTGCCAGTAGTATAGGTGAGCGGCCCACCGGGGAGCTGTTTTTT
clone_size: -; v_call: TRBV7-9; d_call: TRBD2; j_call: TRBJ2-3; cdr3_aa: CASSPDRGGNTDTQYF; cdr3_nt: TGTGCCAGCAGCCCCGATAGGGGAGGGAACACAGATACGCAGTATTTT
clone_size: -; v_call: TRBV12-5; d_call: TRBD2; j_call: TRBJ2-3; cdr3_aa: CASARLAGLDTQYF; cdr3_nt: TGTGCTAGTGCTCGACTAGCGGGACTAGATACGCAGTATTTT
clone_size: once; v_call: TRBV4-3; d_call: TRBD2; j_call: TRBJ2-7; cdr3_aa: CASSQDITSAYSYEQYF; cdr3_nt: TGCGCCAGCAGCCAAGATATCACTAGCGCCTACTCCTACGAGCAGTACTTC
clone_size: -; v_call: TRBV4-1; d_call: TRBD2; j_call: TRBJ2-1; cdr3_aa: CASSQVGGTREFF; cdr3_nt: TGCGCCAGCAGCCAAGTAGGTGGGACTAGGGAGTTCTTC
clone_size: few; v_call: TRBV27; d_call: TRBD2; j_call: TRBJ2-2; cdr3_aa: CASSSGLAGVSNTGELFF; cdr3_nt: TGTGCCAGCAGTTCGGGACTAGCGGGAGTATCGAACACCGGGGAGCTGTTTTTT
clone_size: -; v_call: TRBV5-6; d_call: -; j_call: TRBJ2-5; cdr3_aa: CASSLAVQETQYF; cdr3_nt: TGTGCCAGCAGCTTGGCCGTCCAAGAGACCCAGTACTTC
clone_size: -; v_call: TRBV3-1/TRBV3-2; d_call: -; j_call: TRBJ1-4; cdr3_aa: CASSHPGGGLEKLFF; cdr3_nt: TGTGCCAGCAGCCACCCGGGCGGGGGCCTGGAAAAACTGTTTTTT
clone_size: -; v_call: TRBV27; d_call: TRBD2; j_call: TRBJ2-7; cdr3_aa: CASSSSGSRNEQYF; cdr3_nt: TGTGCCAGCAGTTCTAGCGGGAGTCGCAACGAGCAGTACTTC
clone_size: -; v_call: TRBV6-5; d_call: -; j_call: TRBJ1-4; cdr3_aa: CASSYGQTTTNEKLFF; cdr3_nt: TGTGCCAGCAGTTACGGACAGACTACAACTAATGAAAAACTGTTTTTT
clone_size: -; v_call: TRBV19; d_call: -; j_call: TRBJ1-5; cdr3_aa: CASSMGGGGNQPQHF; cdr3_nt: TGTGCCAGTAGTATGGGGGGTGGTGGCAATCAGCCCCAGCATTTT
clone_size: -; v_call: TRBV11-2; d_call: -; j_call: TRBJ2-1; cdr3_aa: CASSLVAQPSYNEQFF; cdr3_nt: TGTGCCAGCAGCTTAGTAGCGCAACCGAGTTACAATGAGCAGTTCTTC
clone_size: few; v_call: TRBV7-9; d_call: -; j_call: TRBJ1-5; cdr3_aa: CASSQGSSQPQHF; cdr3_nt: TGTGCCAGCAGTCAGGGGTCTAGTCAGCCCCAGCATTTT
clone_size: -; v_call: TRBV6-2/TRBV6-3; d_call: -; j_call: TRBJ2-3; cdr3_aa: CASSPRPRDTDTQYF; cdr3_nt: TGTGCCAGCAGCCCCAGGCCTCGGGACACAGATACGCAGTATTTT
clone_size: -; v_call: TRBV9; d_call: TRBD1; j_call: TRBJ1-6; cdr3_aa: CASSVRGTGGDGSPLHF; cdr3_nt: TGTGCCAGCAGCGTTCGCGGGACAGGGGGAGACGGTTCACCCCTCCACTTT
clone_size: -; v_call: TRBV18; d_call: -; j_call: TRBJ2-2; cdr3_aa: CASLPGRNTGELFF; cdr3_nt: TGTGCCAGCTTACCCGGGAGGAACACCGGGGAGCTGTTTTTT
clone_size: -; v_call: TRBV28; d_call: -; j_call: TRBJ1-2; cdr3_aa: CASSLGQPPYGYTF; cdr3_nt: TGTGCCAGCAGTTTGGGGCAGCCACCTTATGGCTACACCTTC
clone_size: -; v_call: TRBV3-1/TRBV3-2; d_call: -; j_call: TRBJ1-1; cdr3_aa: CASSPLGGTEAFF; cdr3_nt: TGTGCCAGCAGCCCCCTGGGGGGCACTGAAGCTTTCTTT
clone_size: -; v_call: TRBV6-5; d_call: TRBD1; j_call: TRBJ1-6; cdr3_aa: CASRNPDRGNSPLHF; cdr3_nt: TGTGCCAGCAGGAATCCCGACAGGGGTAATTCACCCCTCCACTTT
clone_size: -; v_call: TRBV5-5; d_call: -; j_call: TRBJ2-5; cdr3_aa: CASSSEWPGKGETQYF; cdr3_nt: TGTGCCAGCAGCTCTGAGTGGCCCGGGAAGGGAGAGACCCAGTACTTC
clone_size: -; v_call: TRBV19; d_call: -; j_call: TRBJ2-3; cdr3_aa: CASSPTGWGSGADTQYF; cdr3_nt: TGTGCCAGTAGCCCGACAGGATGGGGATCTGGGGCAGATACGCAGTATTTT
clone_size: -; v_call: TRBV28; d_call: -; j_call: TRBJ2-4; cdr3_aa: CASSHEGVSNIQYF; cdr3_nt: TGTGCCAGCAGTCATGAGGGGGTTTCAAACATTCAGTACTTC
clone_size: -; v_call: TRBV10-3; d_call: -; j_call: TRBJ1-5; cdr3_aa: CAISMDGGNQPQHF; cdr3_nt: TGTGCCATCAGTATGGACGGAGGTAATCAGCCCCAGCATTTT
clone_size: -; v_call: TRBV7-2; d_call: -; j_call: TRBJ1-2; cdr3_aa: CASSGAVARWGGYTF; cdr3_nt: TGTGCCAGCAGCGGGGCGGTAGCAAGGTGGGGTGGCTACACCTTC
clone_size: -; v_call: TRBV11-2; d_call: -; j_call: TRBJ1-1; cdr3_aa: CASTGYGTEAFF; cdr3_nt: TGTGCCAGCACAGGATATGGCACTGAAGCTTTCTTT
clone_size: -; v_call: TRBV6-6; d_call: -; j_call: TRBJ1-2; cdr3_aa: CASSYVDSSYGYTF; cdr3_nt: TGTGCCAGCAGTTACGTGGACAGCAGCTATGGCTACACCTTC
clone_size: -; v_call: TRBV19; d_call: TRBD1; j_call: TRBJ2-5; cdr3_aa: CASSPGTGGETQYF; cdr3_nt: TGTGCCAGTAGTCCCGGGACAGGGGGAGAGACCCAGTACTTC
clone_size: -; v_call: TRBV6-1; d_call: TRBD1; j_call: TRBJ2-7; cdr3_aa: CASSEKVPRGPRYEQYF; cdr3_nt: TGTGCCAGCAGTGAAAAAGTTCCGAGGGGGCCTAGGTACGAGCAGTACTTC
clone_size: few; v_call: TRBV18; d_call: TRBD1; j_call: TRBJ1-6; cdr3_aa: CASSPTGTDNSPLHF; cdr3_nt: TGTGCCAGCTCACCTACGGGGACAGATAATTCACCCCTCCACTTT
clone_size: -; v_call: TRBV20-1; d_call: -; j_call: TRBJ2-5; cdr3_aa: CSASKRLGSLETQYF; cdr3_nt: TGCAGTGCTAGTAAGCGGTTAGGAAGTCTAGAGACCCAGTACTTC
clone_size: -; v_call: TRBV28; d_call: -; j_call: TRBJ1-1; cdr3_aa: CASSSPSQVNTEAFF; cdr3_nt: TGTGCCAGCAGTTCCCCCTCACAAGTGAACACTGAAGCTTTCTTT
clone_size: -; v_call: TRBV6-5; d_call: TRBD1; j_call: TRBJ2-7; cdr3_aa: CASSYSWDRSYEQYF; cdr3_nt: TGTGCCAGCAGTTACTCGTGGGACAGGTCCTACGAGCAGTACTTC
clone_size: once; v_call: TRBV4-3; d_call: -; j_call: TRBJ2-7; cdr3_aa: CASSQDQTGAHYEQYF; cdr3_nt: TGCGCCAGCAGCCAAGATCAGACAGGAGCACACTACGAGCAGTACTTC
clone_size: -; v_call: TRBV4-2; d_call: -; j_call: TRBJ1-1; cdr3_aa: CASSQGGWDTEAFF; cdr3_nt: TGTGCCAGCAGCCAGGGCGGGTGGGACACTGAAGCTTTCTTT
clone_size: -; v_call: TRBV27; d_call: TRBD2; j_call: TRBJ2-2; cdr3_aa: CASSPRLPGLAVNTGELFF; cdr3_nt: TGTGCCAGCAGTCCGAGACTTCCGGGACTAGCGGTGAACACCGGGGAGCTGTTTTTT
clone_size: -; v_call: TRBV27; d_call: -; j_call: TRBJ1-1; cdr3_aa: CASPTGGKKEEAFF; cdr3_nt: TGTGCCAGCCCGACAGGTGGGAAGAAAGAGGAAGCTTTCTTT
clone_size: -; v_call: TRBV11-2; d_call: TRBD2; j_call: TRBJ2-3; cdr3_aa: CASSPGTSGRRTDTQYF; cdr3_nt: TGTGCCAGCAGCCCCGGGACTAGCGGGAGGCGCACAGATACGCAGTATTTT
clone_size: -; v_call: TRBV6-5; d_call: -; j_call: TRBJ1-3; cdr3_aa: CASSPGSGYTIYF; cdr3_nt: TGTGCCAGCAGCCCCGGGAGCGGTTACACCATATATTTT
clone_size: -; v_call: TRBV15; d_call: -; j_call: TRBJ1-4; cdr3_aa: CATSREYRSNEKLFF; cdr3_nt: TGTGCCACCAGCAGAGAATACAGGAGTAATGAAAAACTGTTTTTT
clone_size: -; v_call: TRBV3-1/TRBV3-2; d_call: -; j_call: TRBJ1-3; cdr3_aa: CASSPLSGNTIYF; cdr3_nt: TGTGCCAGCAGCCCCTTGTCTGGAAACACCATATATTTT
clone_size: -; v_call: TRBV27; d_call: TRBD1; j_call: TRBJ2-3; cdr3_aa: CASSLAGGPTDTQYF; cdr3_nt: TGTGCCAGCAGTTTAGCAGGGGGTCCCACAGATACGCAGTATTTT
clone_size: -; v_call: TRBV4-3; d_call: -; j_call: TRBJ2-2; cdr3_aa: CASSQHRVNTGELFF; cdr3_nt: TGCGCCAGCAGCCAACACAGGGTAAACACCGGGGAGCTGTTTTTT
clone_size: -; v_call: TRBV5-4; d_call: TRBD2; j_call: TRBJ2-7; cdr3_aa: CASSPGGTGDYEQYF; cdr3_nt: TGTGCCAGCAGCCCGGGGGGAACGGGTGACTACGAGCAGTACTTC
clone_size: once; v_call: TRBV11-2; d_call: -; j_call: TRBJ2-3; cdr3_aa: CASSRTSREGDTQYF; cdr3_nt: TGTGCCAGCAGCCGCACTTCCAGAGAGGGAGATACGCAGTATTTT